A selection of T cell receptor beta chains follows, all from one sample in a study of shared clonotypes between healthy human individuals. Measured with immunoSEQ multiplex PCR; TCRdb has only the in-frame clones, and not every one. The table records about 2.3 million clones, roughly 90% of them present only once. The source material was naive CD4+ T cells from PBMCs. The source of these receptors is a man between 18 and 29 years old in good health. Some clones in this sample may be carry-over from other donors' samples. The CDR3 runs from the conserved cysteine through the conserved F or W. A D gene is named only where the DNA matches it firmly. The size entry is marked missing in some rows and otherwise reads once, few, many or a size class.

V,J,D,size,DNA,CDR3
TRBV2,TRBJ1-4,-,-,TGTGCCAGCACCGCGGAGGGAGGGGAAAAACTGTTTTTT,CASTAEGGEKLFF
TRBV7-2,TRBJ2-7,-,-,TGTGCCAGCCGGGGAGCAACTTCCCGGTACTACGAGCAGTACTTC,CASRGATSRYYEQYF
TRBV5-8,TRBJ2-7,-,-,TGTGCCAGCAGCTCCATGGAGGGACTTTCCTACGAGCAGTACTTC,CASSSMEGLSYEQYF
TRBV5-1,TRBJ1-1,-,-,TGCGCCAGCAGCTTGGCCGGCGGGGACGGTGAAGCTTTCTTT,CASSLAGGDGEAFF
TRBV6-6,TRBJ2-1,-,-,TGTGCCAGCAGTTCCTTAGCGGTTCTGGGTGAGCAGTTCTTC,CASSSLAVLGEQFF
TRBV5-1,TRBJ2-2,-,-,TGCGCCAGCAGCTTGGCTGCAGGAGGCACCGGGGAGCTGTTTTTT,CASSLAAGGTGELFF
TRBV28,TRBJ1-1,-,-,TGTGCCAGCAGTTTGATAGACAGGCCGGTGGGCACTGAAGCTTTCTTT,CASSLIDRPVGTEAFF
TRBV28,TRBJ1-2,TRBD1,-,TGTGCCAGCAGTACCGCGGACAGGGGAGGTGGCTACACCTTC,CASSTADRGGGYTF
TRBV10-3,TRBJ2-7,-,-,TGTGCCATCAGTGTCGGACCTCCCTACGAGCAGTACTTC,CAISVGPPYEQYF
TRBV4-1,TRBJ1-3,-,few,TGCGCCAGCAGCACCGGGTGGGCTGGAAACACCATATATTTT,CASSTGWAGNTIYF
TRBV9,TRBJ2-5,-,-,TGTGCCAGCAGCGTAGCTCTACCACCTCAAGAGACCCAGTACTTC,CASSVALPPQETQYF
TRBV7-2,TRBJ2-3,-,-,TGTGCCAGCAGCTTACTCGGTACAGATACGCAGTATTTT,CASSLLGTDTQYF
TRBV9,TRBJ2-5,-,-,TGTGCCAGCAGCGGACAGTTGAAAGAGACCCAGTACTTC,CASSGQLKETQYF
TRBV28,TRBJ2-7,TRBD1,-,TGTGCCAGCATTGCTTCGGGACAGGGTGCCTACGAGCAGTACTTC,CASIASGQGAYEQYF
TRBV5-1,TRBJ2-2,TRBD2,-,TGCGCCAGCAGCTTGCGACTAGCTTCCACCGGGGAGCTGTTTTTT,CASSLRLASTGELFF
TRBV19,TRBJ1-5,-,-,TGTGCCAGTAGCCCCGGACGGAGCCTGGGGCCCCAGCATTTT,CASSPGRSLGPQHF
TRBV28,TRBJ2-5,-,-,TGTGCCAGCAGTCCCCCGCGTAGGTACATAAAGGGGACCCAGTACTTC,CASSPPRRYIKGTQYF
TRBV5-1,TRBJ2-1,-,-,TGCGCCAGCAGTAACCAGGGTTCTATCAATGAGCAGTTCTTC,CASSNQGSINEQFF
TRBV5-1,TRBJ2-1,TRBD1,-,TGCGCCAGCAGCCCCGACAGGGGCTCCTACAATGAGCAGTTCTTC,CASSPDRGSYNEQFF
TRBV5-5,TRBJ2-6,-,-,TGTGCCAGCAGCGCCCACCGAGGGGCCAACGTCCTGACTTTC,CASSAHRGANVLTF
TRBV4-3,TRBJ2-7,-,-,TGCGCCAGCAGCCAAGAGCCCTTGTCTTCCTACGAGCAGTACTTC,CASSQEPLSSYEQYF
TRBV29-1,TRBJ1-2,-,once,TGCAGCGTCTTGGGGTCGGATAACTTGAAAAGGGGCTACACCTTC,CSVLGSDNLKRGYTF
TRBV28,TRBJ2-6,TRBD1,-,TGTGCCAGCAGTCCGACAGGGATCCTTACTGGGGCCAACGTCCTGACTTTC,CASSPTGILTGANVLTF
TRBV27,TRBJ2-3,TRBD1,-,TGTGCCAGCAGTCTCCGGGACAGGGGGATCGATACGCAGTATTTT,CASSLRDRGIDTQYF
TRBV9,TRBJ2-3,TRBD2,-,TGTGCCAGCAGCACGCTAGCGGGAGCAGGAGATACGCAGTATTTT,CASSTLAGAGDTQYF
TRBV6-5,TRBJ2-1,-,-,TGTGCCAGCAGCTCCTCCATGGGTGAGCAGTTCTTC,CASSSSMGEQFF
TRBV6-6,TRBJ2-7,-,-,TGTGCCAGCAGTTACTCGATTACAGGCTACGAGCAGTACTTC,CASSYSITGYEQYF
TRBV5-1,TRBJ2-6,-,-,TGCGCCAGCAGGCCGGGCCAAATTTCTGGGGCCAACGTCCTGACTTTC,CASRPGQISGANVLTF
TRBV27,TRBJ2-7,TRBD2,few,TGTGCCAGCAGTTTGAATAGCGGGGGTTACGAGCAGTACTTC,CASSLNSGGYEQYF
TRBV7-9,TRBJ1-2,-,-,TGTGCCAGCAGCTTGGGGAATGGCTACACCTTC,CASSLGNGYTF
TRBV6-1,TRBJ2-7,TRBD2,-,TGTGCCAGCCAAACTAGCGCCGCCTACGAGCAGTACTTC,CASQTSAAYEQYF
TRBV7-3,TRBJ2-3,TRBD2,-,TGTGCCAGCAGCTCGGGACTAGCGGGACAGACAGATACGCAGTATTTT,CASSSGLAGQTDTQYF
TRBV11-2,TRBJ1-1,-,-,TGTGCCAGCAGCTTAATGCAGGGTAGAGGGTACGCTGAAGCTTTCTTT,CASSLMQGRGYAEAFF
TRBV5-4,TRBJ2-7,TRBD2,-,TGTGCCAGCAGCTTTAGCGGGAGTGATTCCGAGCAGTACTTC,CASSFSGSDSEQYF
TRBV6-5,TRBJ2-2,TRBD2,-,TGTGCCAGCAGTCCTAGCGGGAGCGGATACGGGGAGCTGTTTTTT,CASSPSGSGYGELFF
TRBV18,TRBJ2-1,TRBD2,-,TGTGCCAGCTCACCAATACTAGCGGGAGCCTACAATGAGCAGTTCTTC,CASSPILAGAYNEQFF
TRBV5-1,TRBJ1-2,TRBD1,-,TGCGCCAGCAGCCTCGAACCCCGGACAGGGACCTCCTATGGCTACACCTTC,CASSLEPRTGTSYGYTF
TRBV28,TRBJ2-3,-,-,TGTGCCAGCAGTACCCCCGCCGTACCCTACACAGATACGCAGTATTTT,CASSTPAVPYTDTQYF
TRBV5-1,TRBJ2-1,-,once,TGCGCCAGCAGCCCCCCAGGGGGGTCGTACAATGAGCAGTTCTTC,CASSPPGGSYNEQFF
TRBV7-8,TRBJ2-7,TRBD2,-,TGTGCCAGCAGCTTAGGGGGTAGCGGGAGTGGGTACGAGCAGTACTTC,CASSLGGSGSGYEQYF
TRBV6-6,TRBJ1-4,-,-,TGTGCCAGCAGTTACCCAAATCAGGGTGGCGAAAAACTGTTTTTT,CASSYPNQGGEKLFF
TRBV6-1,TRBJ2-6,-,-,TGTGCCAGCAAGGGAAGCGGGGCCAACGTCCTGACTTTC,CASKGSGANVLTF
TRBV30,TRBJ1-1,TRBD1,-,TGCGCCTGGAGCCAGACAGGGGGCACTGAAGCTTTCTTT,CAWSQTGGTEAFF
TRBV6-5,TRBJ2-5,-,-,TGTGCCAGCAGACAGGGTCTCGGGACCCAGTACTTC,CASRQGLGTQYF
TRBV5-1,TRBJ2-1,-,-,TGCGCCAGCAGCTTGGCGAACACTCAATGGAATGAGCAGTTCTTC,CASSLANTQWNEQFF
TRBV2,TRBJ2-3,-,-,TGTGCAACAGCGTGGACAGATACGCAGTATTTT,CATAWTDTQYF
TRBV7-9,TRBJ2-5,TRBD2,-,TGTGCCAGCAGCTTAACGACTAGCGGACAAGAGACCCAGTACTTC,CASSLTTSGQETQYF